A selection of T cell receptor beta chains follows, all from one sample in a study of T cell responses to AZD1222 COVID-19 vaccine. Repertoires were generated with immunoSEQ multiplex PCR, while TCRdb's copy carries only in-frame clones and drops some. The sample lists 100,000 to 150,000 clones, about nine tenths occurring once. The sample in question was peripheral blood, obtained on day 0 of AZD1222 vaccination. Receptors were obtained from an adult in good health. Both conserved end residues are part of each CDR3. The D gene is left open where the match is weak. A clone size is listed for some rows: how often the clone was seen (once, few, many), or a class if it is expanded.

NA	TRBJ2-3	TRBV25-1	TRBD1	TGTGCCAGACTACAGGGGATTTGGCCACACATAGATACGCAGTATTTT	CARLQGIWPHIDTQYF
NA	TRBJ2-1	TRBV6-1	NA	TGTGCCAGCAGTGAGTCTACAGGGTACAATGAGCAGTTCTTC	CASSESTGYNEQFF
NA	TRBJ1-1	TRBV11-2	NA	TGTGCCAGCAGCCCCCGGGGGCGATATGAAGCTTTCTTT	CASSPRGRYEAFF
NA	TRBJ1-2	TRBV9	NA	TGTGCCAGCAGCGTAGCTCCCGCAGGGGAACACCCCTATGGCTACACCTTC	CASSVAPAGEHPYGYTF
NA	TRBJ1-4	TRBV2	NA	TGTGCCAGTACCCGGATCCAGGCTAATGAAAAACTGTTTTTT	CASTRIQANEKLFF
NA	TRBJ2-3	TRBV5-1	NA	TGCGCCAGCAGCTTGGTGGACCAAACAGATACGCAGTATTTT	CASSLVDQTDTQYF
NA	TRBJ2-6	TRBV5-1	NA	TGCGCCAGCAGCTTCACCGGGACCCAGGGAGCCAACGTCCTGACTTTC	CASSFTGTQGANVLTF
NA	TRBJ1-1	TRBV4-3	NA	TGCGCCAGCAGCCAAGTCAGGAACACTGAAGCTTTCTTT	CASSQVRNTEAFF
NA	TRBJ2-1	TRBV5-4	NA	TGTGCCAGCGGGTTAGGAGGGGCGGGGCAAAATGAGCAGTTCTTC	CASGLGGAGQNEQFF
NA	TRBJ1-3	TRBV18	NA	TGTGCCAGCTCACCACCGGATCGAAACACCATATATTTT	CASSPPDRNTIYF
NA	TRBJ1-2	TRBV7-2	NA	TGTGCCAGCAGCTTGAGAGACCAAAACTATGGCTACACCTTC	CASSLRDQNYGYTF
NA	TRBJ2-1	TRBV7-6	TRBD2	TGTGCCAGCAGCCCATTCCCACTAGCGGGGGGGCGCGTGGACTCCTACAATGAGCAGTTCTTC	CASSPFPLAGGRVDSYNEQFF
NA	TRBJ1-5	TRBV27	NA	TGTGCCAGCAGTTTCCAGGGTGACAATCAGCCCCAGCATTTT	CASSFQGDNQPQHF
NA	TRBJ2-7	TRBV27	TRBD1	TGTGCCAGCAGTATTGACAGGGGGGCCTACGAGCAGTACTTC	CASSIDRGAYEQYF
NA	TRBJ2-7	TRBV6-5	NA	TGTGCCAGCAGTTACTCTGGGCTAGGGCTGAACGAGCAGTACTTC	CASSYSGLGLNEQYF
NA	TRBJ2-5	TRBV7-2	TRBD1	TGTGCCAGCAGCTTTCGGACAGGGGGACAAGAGACCCAGTACTTC	CASSFRTGGQETQYF
NA	TRBJ2-1	TRBV15	NA	TGTGCCACCAGCAGCAATTCTCTGGGTCAGGGGGGGAGGAATGAGCAGTTCTTC	CATSSNSLGQGGRNEQFF
NA	TRBJ2-1	TRBV7-9	NA	TGTGCCAGCCCGGCAGGCGTTAACTACAATGAGCAGTTCTTC	CASPAGVNYNEQFF
NA	TRBJ2-3	TRBV27	TRBD1	TGTGCCAGCAGTTTCTCGGGACAGGGAAGAGATACGCAGTATTTT	CASSFSGQGRDTQYF
NA	TRBJ1-4	TRBV6-4	TRBD1	TGTGCCAGCGCCGAGGGACAGGGGCTCGAAAAACTGTTTTTT	CASAEGQGLEKLFF
NA	TRBJ2-3	TRBV6-5	NA	TGTGCCAGCATACAGGGAAAGACCGCGCAGTATTTT	CASIQGKTAQYF
NA	TRBJ2-1	TRBV4-3	TRBD2	TGCGCCAGCAGCCAAGGGGCAGCGGGGGACCCGGAGCAGTTCTTC	CASSQGAAGDPEQFF
once	TRBJ1-5	TRBV7-8	NA	TGTGCCAGCAGCGCCCGGACAGCCTTAAATCAGCCCCAGCATTTT	CASSARTALNQPQHF
NA	TRBJ2-5	TRBV5-1	TRBD1	TGCGCCAGCAGCGGCGGGACAGGCCTCCAAGAGACCCAGTACTTC	CASSGGTGLQETQYF
NA	TRBJ1-1	TRBV2	NA	TGTGCCAGCAGTCGCTTAGGGGAGGGGTTTGGGAGCACTGAAGCTTTCTTT	CASSRLGEGFGSTEAFF
NA	TRBJ1-6	TRBV9	NA	TGTGCCAGCAGCGTAGAGGGCAGCAATTCACCCCTCCACTTT	CASSVEGSNSPLHF
NA	TRBJ1-6	TRBV7-9	NA	TGTGCCAGCAGTTCAGGGGTTTCACCCCTCCACTTT	CASSSGVSPLHF
many	TRBJ2-4	TRBV29-1	NA	TGCAGCGTACTAGCCAAAAACATTCAGTACTTC	CSVLAKNIQYF
NA	TRBJ1-1	TRBV6-1	NA	TGTGCCAGCAGTGAAAGGAGACAAGATGAAGCTTTCTTT	CASSERRQDEAFF
NA	TRBJ1-2	TRBV4-1	NA	TGCGCCAGCAGCCAAGATCCTGCAGGCAACTATGGCTACACCTTC	CASSQDPAGNYGYTF
NA	TRBJ2-7	TRBV27	NA	TGTGCCAGCAGTTTATTAGGGGAAGGGGAGCAGTACTTC	CASSLLGEGEQYF
NA	TRBJ1-2	TRBV28	NA	TGTGCCAGCAGTGTACCAGGGAACTTAGATAACTATGGCTACACCTTC	CASSVPGNLDNYGYTF
NA	TRBJ2-5	TRBV12-3/TRBV12-4	NA	TGTGCCAGCAGTTGGACGGGGGAGGAGACCCAGTACTTC	CASSWTGEETQYF
once	TRBJ1-6	TRBV7-8	TRBD1	TGTGCCAGCAGCTCGACAGGGAATTCACCCCTCCACTTT	CASSSTGNSPLHF
NA	TRBJ1-3	TRBV9	NA	TGTGCCAGCAGCGCAGGACTGAGCTTCTCTGGAAACACCATATATTTT	CASSAGLSFSGNTIYF
NA	TRBJ2-5	TRBV18	NA	TGTGCCAGCTCATCGCGGACAGAAGAGACCCAGTACTTC	CASSSRTEETQYF